The sequence of this TCR beta chain was determined in a study of shared clonotypes between healthy human individuals. Whole-study context: A few men and a couple of women, aged 18 to 49, were donors.

There are 13 residues in the CDR3. V lost 3 bases to trimming and J lost 7 bases, with 13 bases between them. Germline V lookup: CDR1 SGHTA, CDR2 FQGNSA. At deep level, the assay was performed. Profiled with immunoSEQ multiplex PCR; TCRdb holds only in-frame clones, not every one. The data hold some 2 million clones, with about 95% observed a single time. Naive CD8 isolation took CD45RO-negative cells positively selected for CCR7 and excluded terminally differentiated effector memory CD45RA+ cells. Sequencing was carried out using naive CD8+ T cells sorted from blood. This TCR derives from a man aged 18 to 35 in good health. The rearrangement links TRBV7-2 to TRBJ2-7; D perhaps matches TRBD1 (7 bases). This CDR3 is CASSLEGAQEQYF. The CDR3 DNA is TGTGCCAGCAGCTTGGAGGGGGCGCAGGAGCAGTACTTC.